The entry that follows covers one T cell receptor beta chain sequence. No antigen is known for it. Base qualities are not provided; no much larger clone lies one nucleotide away. These data belong to a study of blood T cell repertoires in COVID-19 (dated by TCRdb to 2020 to 2021). Describing the broader study: Collaborator samples came from the United States, Italy and Spain and covered acute and convalescent phases of COVID-19. The material from the prospective study consisted of cDNA or gDNA derived from T cells, B-cell-depleted T cells, or PBMCs. The dataset comprised deeply sampled blood TCRbeta repertoires from subjects exposed to, actively infected with, or recovered from COVID-19. The repertoires were made available in a free public database intended to serve as a resource for research on the immune response to SARS-CoV-2. The samples were drawn from the first 160 participants of the ongoing ImmuneRACE study and from 950 to 1,500 subjects provided by 6 global collaborators. The sample metadata nearly always contained a de-identified subject ID, COVID-19 status, age in years and sex. Where HLA class I and class II types were available, the types were taken from metadata supplied by the sample provider, not from assay-based typing. The paper as a whole reports these results and caveats: The amount of clinical and demographic metadata varied by source and participant and was provided uncurated.

The germline V and J ends show losses of 1 base and 5 bases respectively, and no gene match explains 4 bases of the junction. Its CDR3 holds 14 amino acids, cysteine through phenylalanine. Only the CDR3 portion is preserved as DNA: 42 bases, with reading frame beginning at the first base. In the germline V gene, CDR1 corresponds to SGHRS and CDR2 to YFSETQ. The immunoSEQ Assay, a bias-controlled multiplex PCR, was used to amplify TCRbeta CDR3 regions from genomic DNA. Turning to the authors' computational methods: Within the assay, amplification of reference gene primers was used to estimate how many nucleated cells each sample contained. To quantify the absolute abundance of each unique TCRbeta CDR3 rearrangement, sequence reads were collapsed and filtered. For each sample, productive Simpson clonality was calculated as the square root of Simpson's diversity index across productive rearrangements. TCRdb retrieved this table from immuneACCESS and kept in-frame rearrangements only. Not all clones are present; in checked studies, unresolved V genes account for under half, and no reason is known for the remainder. V and J calls and clone size are as listed in that table; D and trimming were resolved from the DNA. This sample has some 190,000 clones in its table, and approximately 84% of those were observed once. The ten largest clones add up to roughly 3.2% of the sample.

Participants in the prospective study were enrolled through a virtual design, were aged roughly 18 to 100 years, and lived in approximately 25 United States geographic areas. To assign participants to cohorts, the prospective study relied on clinical history that participants themselves reported in a screening survey and a study questionnaire. For ImmuneRACE Cohort 3, a participant was defined as recovered based on two consecutive negative NP/OP PCR tests, clearance by a healthcare professional, or resolution of symptoms. In the prospective study, whole blood, serum and a nasopharyngeal or oropharyngeal swab were collected from each participant by mobile phlebotomists. Over an approximately 2-month period, participants in the prospective study had the option of providing additional blood draws and questionnaires. Blood samples from the prospective study were shipped frozen or at room temperature prior to DNA extraction.

The sequenced material came from PBMCs or T cells enriched from blood (not recorded which). The receptor comes from a woman in her 30s who had recovered from COVID-19. Recombination linked TRBV5-1 to TRBJ1-2; TRBD1 aligns with 8 central bases. The DNA reads as follows: TGCGCCAGCAGCTTGATGGACAGGGCATATGGCTACACCTTC. The translation is CASSLMDRAYGYTF.